This T cell receptor (beta chain) came from a study of T cells expressing NK-cell markers. Each CDR3 protein gets one entry in TCRdb, which reprocessed the 5' RACE reads and gives no DNA. Its clone listing holds 300,000 to 450,000 distinct CDR3 sequences. This CDR3 contains 15 residues. Germline-derived CDR1 and CDR2 are SGHVS and FNYEAQ. This sequence originates from a man aged 18-75 years in good health. The V gene is TRBV7-6, the J gene TRBJ2-7. Sequenced input: blood T cells: a sorted CD56 or NKG2C T cell subset, CD4+ or CD8+ T cells, or bulk PBMC T cells (not recorded which). The CDR3 spells CASRPQTEVSYEQYF.